These 24 T cell receptor beta chains were all obtained from the same sample, sequenced in a study of T-cell memory formation after mild COVID-19. TCRdb reprocessed the 5' RACE reads via MiXCR and lists one record per CDR3 protein. The data show fewer than 250,000 distinct CDR3 sequences, 8% to 11% seen once. The sequencing sample was made of PBMCs or a T cell subset sorted from them (not recorded which). Every receptor here comes from a man between 18 and 29 years old who had mild COVID-19 (a few samples of this study predate the infection). Cell type and time point are not known.

This sequence joins TRBV3-1 and TRBJ2-2, with D unresolved. This CDR3 region has 13 residues. Germline V CDR1 and CDR2: LGHDT, YNNKEL (reference sequence). Trimming cost V 5 bases and J 2 bases, with 6 bases left between them. The CDR3 sequence is CASSSHNTGELFF. As DNA, the CDR3 is TGTGCCAGCAGCTCGCATAACACCGGGGAGCTGTTTTTT.

This clonotype was recorded a few times. The chain carries TRBV15 and TRBJ2-7; D possibly corresponds to TRBD1 (6 bases). The CDR3 extends over 14 amino acids. Trimming left V 0 bases short and J 2 bases short, with 8 bases between. Germline V lookup: CDR1 LNHNV, CDR2 YYDKDF (reference sequence). The CDR3 DNA follows: TGTGCCACCAGCAGAGATCAGGGGACCTACGAGCAGTACTTC. Protein product: CATSRDQGTYEQYF.

This clonotype was observed at least ten times. V and J are TRBV5-1 and TRBJ1-5, with D possibly matching TRBD1 (5 bases). Germline assignment: CDR1 SGHRS and CDR2 YFSETQ. Trimming removed 5 bases from V and 5 bases from J, with 11 bases in between. The CDR3 extends over 13 amino acids. The CDR3 bases are TGCGCCAGCAGTATCGTAGGGGATCAGCCCCAGCATTTT. This gives the protein CASSIVGDQPQHF.

The V and J genes are TRBV12-3 or TRBV12-4 and TRBJ1-3; 9 nucleotides match TRBD1. The CDR3 consists of 15 residues. Trimming cost V 6 bases and J 5 bases; bases outside gene matches: 8. CDR3 nucleotide sequence: TGTGCCAGCAGACCTCGGGACAGGGCTCGAAACACCATATATTTT. It is translated as CASRPRDRARNTIYF.

The table lists this clonotype with a few counts. The chain links TRBV9 to TRBJ2-1; TRBD2 might be the D (6 bases). The V gene's germline CDR1 is SGDLS and CDR2 YYNGEE. V gave up 3 bases and J gave up 0 bases, with 22 bases separating them. The CDR3 is 19 residues long. CDR3 region: CASSEPPWTNRSSYNEQFF. In DNA form, the CDR3 reads TGTGCCAGCAGCGAGCCGCCATGGACTAACAGGAGCTCCTACAATGAGCAGTTCTTC.

The table lists this clonotype with a few counts. The CDR3 loop is CASSYYGFKTF. CDR3 nucleotide sequence: TGTGCCAGCAGTTATTACGGGTTTAAGACCTTC. This rearrangement joins TRBV6-5 to TRBJ1-2; D is unresolved. Germline V gene sequence: CDR1 MNHEY, CDR2 SVGAGI. Trimming took 3 bases from V and 14 from J, leaving 13 bases between them. This CDR3 contains 11 residues.

A few counts support this clonotype. J is TRBJ2-3 and V is TRBV7-2; 10 bases match TRBD2. CDR1 is SGHTA, CDR2 FQGNSA, per germline. V gave up 2 bases and J gave up 7 bases; unmatched junction bases: 6. This CDR3 contains 15 residues. Here the CDR3 reads CASSLKAGGRNTQYF. As DNA, the CDR3 is TGTGCCAGCAGCTTAAAAGCGGGGGGGCGAAATACGCAGTATTTT.

The chain recombines TRBV12-3 or TRBV12-4 with TRBJ2-1, with TRBD1 matching over 9 bases. There are 15 residues in the CDR3. J was trimmed by 9 bases and V by 8 bases; bases with no gene match: 14. In DNA form, the CDR3 reads TGTGCCAGCCTCTGGGGGACAGGGAGAGGGGGTGAGCAGTTCTTC. Protein sequence: CASLWGTGRGGEQFF.

The chain combines TRBV4-2 with TRBJ2-2; the match to TRBD1 covers 8 bases. Germline assignment: CDR1 LGHNA and CDR2 YNFKEQ. Unmatched junction bases numbered 9, after V lost 6 bases and J lost 6 bases. There are 15 residues in the CDR3. The CDR3 spells CASRRDRSSAGELFF. CDR3 DNA: TGTGCCAGCAGACGGGACAGGAGTTCCGCCGGGGAGCTGTTTTTT.

The chain couples TRBV18 to TRBJ1-6; D is undetermined. Between the trimmed V and J ends, which lost 4 bases and 10 bases, there was a span of 17 bases. The CDR3 covers 15 residues. Germline lookup yields CDR1 KGHSH and CDR2 LQKENI. CDR3 coding DNA: TGTGCCAGCTCACAGCTAGGAGGAGCGAGGTCACCCCTCCACTTT. The encoded protein is CASSQLGGARSPLHF.

This clonotype was recorded a few times. This chain connects TRBV2 to TRBJ2-3; no definite D call. Trimming removed 0 bases at V and 0 bases at J, with 4 bases between. The CDR3 contains 14 residues. In germline, CDR1 is SNHLY, CDR2 FYNNEI. The CDR3 region is CASSEALSTDTQYF. The CDR3 nucleotides read TGTGCCAGCAGTGAAGCGCTTAGCACAGATACGCAGTATTTT.

This chain uses TRBV12-3 or TRBV12-4 with TRBJ1-4; 7 nucleotides agree with TRBD1. The CDR3 covers 15 residues. The V gene end was trimmed by 7 bases and the J gene end by 4 bases; junction bases not matched to a gene: 9. The DNA for the CDR3 is TGTGCCAGCACCATCGGGACAGCGTTTAATGAAAAACTGTTTTTT. Translation gives CASTIGTAFNEKLFF.

DNA of the CDR3: TGTGCCAGCATGACGAGGGCACGCACAGATACGCAGTATTTT. It specifies CASMTRARTDTQYF. The rearrangement links TRBV28 to TRBJ2-3, with D perhaps TRBD2 (5 bases). The length of the CDR3 is 14 residues. Germline V lookup: CDR1 MDHEN, CDR2 SYDVKM. Trimming stripped 7 bases from V and 1 base from J, with 12 bases between.

The chain joins TRBV3-1 to TRBJ2-1, with D perhaps TRBD1 (6 bases). Germline-derived CDR1 and CDR2 are LGHDT and YNNKEL (reference sequence). There are 14 residues in the CDR3. Trimming pared 5 bases from V and 5 bases from J, leaving 13 bases between. CDR3 nucleotide sequence: TGTGCCAGCAGCACCCGCGAGGGGGACAATGAGCAGTTCTTC. Translating it yields CASSTREGDNEQFF.

In its sample, this clonotype was seen many times. The chain combines TRBV20-1 with TRBJ2-7; the match to TRBD2 covers 7 bases. Trimming removed 0 bases from V and 5 bases from J; junction bases left unmatched: 7. The CDR3 totals 14 residues. The germline V gene encodes CDR1 DFQATT and CDR2 SNEGSKA (reference sequence). This chain's CDR3 is CSARDRTRRDEQYV. The CDR3 nucleotides are TGCAGTGCTAGAGATCGGACTAGGCGGGACGAGCAGTACGTC.

The rearrangement uses TRBV7-2 and TRBJ2-7, with D possibly being TRBD2 (6 bases). Germline lookup yields CDR1 SGHTA and CDR2 FQGNSA. The germline V and J ends were trimmed by 4 bases and 0 bases, with 10 bases remaining between them. The CDR3 is made up of 14 amino acids. CDR3 sequence reads: CASSWGGYSYEQYF. The CDR3 nucleotides are TGTGCCAGCAGCTGGGGAGGATACTCCTACGAGCAGTACTTC.

This rearrangement joins TRBV7-2 to TRBJ2-2, with 7 nucleotides matching TRBD1. Germline loops: CDR1 SGHTA, CDR2 FQGNSA. Unmatched junction bases numbered 6, after V lost 2 bases and J lost 6 bases. The CDR3 is made up of 15 amino acids. CDR3 region: CASSLRGQGAGELFF. The CDR3 DNA follows: TGTGCCAGCAGCTTAAGGGGGCAGGGCGCCGGGGAGCTGTTTTTT.

The V gene is TRBV10-1, the J gene TRBJ2-3; D may match TRBD1 or TRBD2 (5 bases each). There are 14 residues in the CDR3. The V end lost 7 bases, the J end lost 3 bases, and 14 bases lay between the germline ends. Germline V gives CDR1 WNHNN, CDR2 SYGVQD (reference sequence). The CDR3 region has the DNA TGCGCCAGCAACGGGAAGGGGCTTACAGATACGCAGTATTTT. Its translation: CASNGKGLTDTQYF.

This clonotype was detected many times. This chain uses TRBV5-1 with TRBJ2-5, with 13 bases aligning to TRBD2. CDR1 and CDR2 (germline): SGHRS, YFSETQ. The CDR3 totals 16 residues. V shed 4 bases, J shed 5 bases, and the junction held 8 bases outside the gene matches. The CDR3 nucleotides are TGCGCCAGCAGCATGGGGACTAGCGGGGTCAGGGAGACCCAGTACTTC. Translation: CASSMGTSGVRETQYF.

This clonotype was detected a few times. The J gene is TRBJ2-7, the V gene TRBV5-1; D might be TRBD1 (5 bases). The length of the CDR3 is 11 residues. V dropped 5 bases and J dropped 2 bases, with 5 bases sitting between them. Germline lookup yields CDR1 SGHRS and CDR2 YFSETQ. The CDR3, as DNA: TGCGCCAGCAGGGACACCTACGAGCAGTACGTC. This sequence encodes CASRDTYEQYV.

The rearrangement joins TRBV6-6 to TRBJ1-3, with TRBD1 as a possible D gene (5 bases). Germline loops: CDR1 MNHNY, CDR2 SVGAGI (reference sequence). Trimming removed 11 bases from V and 0 bases from J, with 14 bases in between. The CDR3 runs 14 residues. CDR3 in amino acids: CAGLRTSSGNTIYF. CDR3 in DNA: TGTGCCGGACTGAGGACAAGCTCTGGAAACACCATATATTTT.

This clonotype was seen more than once but under ten times. The CDR3 DNA sequence: TGTGCCAGCAGTGAACCCCAGACTAGTCGGGCTGAGCAGTTCTTC. Its protein product is CASSEPQTSRAEQFF. The chain joins TRBV25-1 to TRBJ2-1; possible D gene TRBD2, 6 bases. The CDR3 runs to 15 residues. With 2 bases removed from V and 9 bases from J, the gap between germline ends came to 17 bases. Germline V CDR1 and CDR2: MGHDK, SYGVNS.

This clonotype has a count of ten or more. In nucleotides, the CDR3 is TGCGCCAGCAGTCCCGATACTAGCGGGGTGTACAATGAGCAGTTCTTC. Protein: CASSPDTSGVYNEQFF. The rearrangement joins TRBV5-1 to TRBJ2-1; 10 bases align to TRBD2. Germline values: CDR1 SGHRS, CDR2 YFSETQ. Trimming took 5 bases from V and 4 from J; bases not matched to a gene: 9. CDR3 size: 16 residues.

This clonotype was recorded a few times. This sequence joins TRBV28 and TRBJ2-3, with no clear D. CDR3 length: 13 residues. V shed 3 bases and J shed 2 bases, with 6 bases lying between them. Germline V gene data show CDR1 as MDHEN and CDR2 as SYDVKM. CDR3 DNA sequence: TGTGCCAGCAGTTTCCCGGTCACAGATACGCAGTATTTT. It translates to CASSFPVTDTQYF. The full variable domain, in which reference TRBV28 and TRBJ2-3 provide the parts outside the CDR3, is DVKVTQSSRYLVKRTGEKVFLECVQDMDHENMFWYRQDPGLGLRLIYFSYDVKMKEKGDIPEGYSVSREKKERFSLILESASTNQTSMYLCASSFPVTDTQYFGPGTRLTVL.